Given below is one TCR beta chain in context. Its specificity is not known. One junction end does not reproduce the germline sequence, and a read error may be involved. TCRdb re-derived calls from the reads in MiXCR, one entry per CDR3 protein. The sample gives 200,000 to 300,000 distinct CDR3 sequences, around 15% of which show up once; around 9% is in the top ten. This entry comes from a study of T cell repertoires in cytomegalovirus infection. Study details: Public TCR beta signature analysis indicated the presence of both CMV infection and matching HLA type.

CDR1 and CDR2 (germline): SNHLY, FYNNEI. The CDR3 runs 14 residues. Findings and caveats of the study: HLA-C-restricted TCR beta clonotypes specific for CMV led the ex vivo response. Carriers of CMV plus the relevant HLA were identified by cumulative public TCR beta family frequency.

The source material was PBMCs. The receptor comes from a human donor in good health (CMV status not recorded). Some clones in this sample may be carry-over from other donors' samples. The V and J genes are TRBV2 and TRBJ2-7; D unclear. The CDR3 reads CANSGAGTSYEQYF. The CDR3 bases are TGTGCCAACAGTGGAGCAGGTACCTCCTACGAGCAGTACTTC.